This T cell receptor beta chain was retrieved from a study of blood T cell repertoires in COVID-19. Study information: From T cells, B-cell-depleted T cells, or PBMCs came the material, which was cDNA or gDNA.

Trimming took 4 bases from V and 1 from J; bases not matched to a gene: 9. Germline CDR1 LGHNA, CDR2 YSLEER. The CDR3 loop spans 16 amino acids. Source study methods: Amplification of reference gene primers was used by the study to estimate nucleated cell counts. Libraries were prepared by immunoSEQ multiplex PCR; TCRdb keeps only in-frame clonotypes and omits some of them. V and J calls and clone size follow that table, whereas D and trimming were derived from the DNA. The sample lists 160,000 or so clones, about 85% seen once, with under 6.5% in the top ten. The clonotype originates from a woman between 50 and 59 years old with COVID-19, enrolled during active disease. The chain links TRBV4-3 to TRBJ1-1, with 7 nucleotides matching TRBD1. Sequenced sample: peripheral blood. The CDR3: CASSLSLQGRNTEAFF. DNA for the CDR3: TGCGCCAGCAGCCTGAGTCTACAGGGGAGGAACACTGAAGCTTTCTTT.